These 29 T cell receptor beta chains were sequenced from one sample in a study of T-cell reconstitution after alpha-beta-depleted transplantation in children. A library of TCRbeta sequences, prepared with unique molecular identifiers, was generated. TCRdb reprocessed the PCR reads with MiXCR, giving one entry per CDR3 protein. The sample includes 700,000 to 950,000 distinct CDR3 sequences, roughly 15% seen only once; the top ten take roughly 5%. The sample in question was PBMCs, mostly from graft donor cells, obtained 360 days after TCRalphabeta/CD19-depleted stem cell transplant. These receptors came from a male patient aged 10 to 17 who had a stem cell transplant for acute lymphoblastic leukemia, so the T cells may come from the graft donor.

The chain recombines TRBV15 with TRBJ2-1; TRBD1 matches 8 bases. Germline V gene data show CDR1 as LNHNV and CDR2 as YYDKDF (reference sequence). The junction had 13 bases not matched to a gene; V was cut back by 2 bases and J by 7 bases. CDR3 size: 17 residues. CDR3 DNA sequence: TGTGCCACCAGCAGATACCGTCAGGGGGCGTTGGGGAATGAGCAGTTCTTC. It specifies CATSRYRQGALGNEQFF.

V usage is TRBV25-1 and J usage is TRBJ2-1, with 9 bases matching TRBD2. J gave up 4 bases and V 2 bases, and 12 bases lay outside the gene matches. The V gene's germline CDR1 is MGHDK and CDR2 SYGVNS. This CDR3 has 18 amino acids. This chain's CDR3 is CASSETGTAGGLYNEQFF. For the CDR3, the DNA is TGTGCCAGCAGTGAAACCGGCACAGCGGGAGGACTTTACAATGAGCAGTTCTTC.

The chain combines TRBV20-1 with TRBJ2-1, with a tentative D call TRBD2 (6 bases). The CDR3 is 16 amino acids. Trimming took 0 bases from V and 3 from J, leaving 15 bases between them. The germline V gene has CDR1 DFQATT and CDR2 SNEGSKA (reference sequence). This chain's CDR3 is CSARDGWRGLYNEQFF. In DNA form, the CDR3 reads TGCAGTGCTAGAGATGGCTGGCGGGGCCTCTACAATGAGCAGTTCTTC.

This clonotype came up many times. The gene calls are TRBV12-3 or TRBV12-4 and TRBJ2-7; 8 bases map to TRBD1. The CDR3 is 13 residues long. V gave up 5 bases and J gave up 2 bases; unmatched junction bases: 2. CDR3 coding DNA: TGTGCCAGCAGTCCGACAGGGGCCTACGAGCAGTACTTC. It yields the protein CASSPTGAYEQYF.

This clonotype was seen a few times. The chain has TRBV24-1 and TRBJ2-1, with TRBD1 matching 7 bases. The V and J ends lost 6 bases and 5 bases, in that order; junction bases with no gene match: 6. The CDR3 extends over 14 amino acids. Germline CDR1 reads KGHDR; CDR2 reads SFDVKD. CDR3 nucleotide sequence: TGTGCCACCAGTACTCCCGGGACAGACAATGAGCAGTTCTTC. Its protein product is CATSTPGTDNEQFF.

The chain combines TRBV6-5 with TRBJ2-7; D is unresolved. The CDR3 runs to 14 residues. V was pared by 0 bases and J by 3 bases, with 9 bases between. Germline-derived CDR1 and CDR2 are MNHEY and SVGAGI. Here the CDR3 reads CASSYSTHFYEQYF. DNA of the CDR3: TGTGCCAGCAGTTACTCGACTCACTTCTACGAGCAGTACTTC.

This clonotype was seen many times. The chain has TRBV27 and TRBJ2-7, with D perhaps TRBD1 (6 bases). V was pared by 6 bases and J by 2 bases, with 14 bases between. The length of the CDR3 is 14 residues. In germline, CDR1 is MNHEY, CDR2 SMNVEV (reference sequence). This CDR3 reads CASRDSIYPYEQYF. The CDR3 DNA reads TGTGCCAGCAGGGACAGTATATATCCCTACGAGCAGTACTTC.

The rearrangement uses TRBV6-5 and TRBJ2-2, with 7 bases lining up with TRBD1. The length of the CDR3 is 14 residues. With 5 bases clipped from V and 7 bases from J, the junction kept 7 bases outside the gene matches. The germline V gene has CDR1 MNHEY and CDR2 SVGAGI. The CDR3 DNA is TGTGCCAGCAGTATCGACAGGGTGGTCGGGGAGCTGTTTTTT. Its translation: CASSIDRVVGELFF.

The V call is TRBV14, the J call TRBJ2-1; D not certain. The CDR3 has 13 residues. Germline CDR1 and CDR2: SGHDN and FVKESK. Trimming stripped 0 bases from V and 10 bases from J, with 10 bases between. CDR3 in amino acids: CASSQDGAREQFF. The DNA for the CDR3 is TGTGCCAGCAGCCAAGATGGCGCTCGGGAGCAGTTCTTC.

CDR3 region: CASSPTNRVVDNYGYTF. The CDR3 bases are TGTGCCAGCAGCCCTACAAACAGGGTTGTGGATAACTATGGCTACACCTTC. This sequence joins TRBV11-2 and TRBJ1-2, with D perhaps matching TRBD1 (6 bases). Trimming removed 5 bases at V and 1 base at J, with 20 bases between. The CDR3 contains 17 residues. Germline V CDR1 and CDR2: SGHAT, FQNNGV. The whole variable domain, remainder taken from reference TRBV11-2 and TRBJ1-2, is EAGVAQSPRYKIIEKRQSVAFWCNPISGHATLYWYQQILGQGPKLLIQFQNNGVVDDSQLPKDRFSAERLKGVDSTLKIQPAKLEDSAVYLCASSPTNRVVDNYGYTFGSGTRLTVV.

In DNA, the CDR3 is TGTGCCAGCAGCTCGGGGGAGTTCGATGAGCAGTTCTTC. It specifies CASSSGEFDEQFF. V and J are TRBV7-6 and TRBJ2-1, with D maybe TRBD2 (6 bases). The CDR3 extends over 13 amino acids. Germline V gene data show CDR1 as SGHVS and CDR2 as FNYEAQ. Trimming pared 4 bases from V and 8 bases from J, leaving 12 bases between.

CDR3 sequence: CASSQDWRGTSYEQYF. CDR3 DNA sequence: TGCGCCAGCAGCCAAGATTGGCGGGGGACCTCCTACGAGCAGTACTTC. The chain employs TRBV4-1 and TRBJ2-7; 7 nucleotides match TRBD2. The CDR3 length is 16 residues. CDR1 is MGHRA, CDR2 YSYEKL, per germline. Trimming cost V 0 bases and J 0 bases; bases outside gene matches: 5.

This clonotype was detected many times. The genes are TRBV5-1 and TRBJ2-7; 9 bases map to TRBD1. From germline, CDR1 is SGHRS and CDR2 YFSETQ. The ends lost 0 bases at V and 2 bases at J; junction bases unmatched: 3. The CDR3 consists of 15 residues. Here the CDR3 DNA reads TGCGCCAGCAGCTTGGTCGGGACAGGGCCCTACGAGCAGTACTTC. The encoded protein is CASSLVGTGPYEQYF.

This clonotype was seen more than once but under ten times. The chain employs TRBV7-3 and TRBJ2-5, with 8 bases fitting TRBD2. J lost 5 bases, V lost 1 base, and 3 bases had no gene match. Looked up from germline, CDR1 is SGHTA and CDR2 is FQGTGA. The CDR3 has 14 residues. Here the CDR3 DNA reads TGTGCCAGCAGCTTAAGGCCTAGCGGGGAGACCCAGTACTTC. It specifies CASSLRPSGETQYF.

This chain uses TRBV6-5 with TRBJ2-3, with D hard to call. V lost 4 bases to trimming and J lost 2 bases, with 19 bases between them. There are 17 residues in the CDR3. Per germline, CDR1 MNHEY and CDR2 SVGAGI. CDR3 loop: CASSLLEVGVYTDTQYF. For the CDR3, the DNA is TGTGCCAGCAGTTTGCTCGAGGTCGGCGTCTACACAGATACGCAGTATTTT.

The table lists this clonotype with many counts. The chain employs TRBV6-5 and TRBJ2-3; D is perhaps TRBD2 (5 bases). Germline CDR1 MNHEY, CDR2 SVGAGI. This CDR3 has 14 amino acids. V was cut by 4 bases and J by 2 bases, with 10 bases left in between. CDR3 coding DNA: TGTGCCAGCAGTTGGCAGCGGCCCACAGATACGCAGTATTTT. As protein: CASSWQRPTDTQYF.

The chain uses TRBV7-9 and TRBJ2-5; TRBD1 aligns across 8 bases. After removal of 4 bases from V and 0 bases from J, the junction contained 4 bases not matched to a gene. There are 15 residues in the CDR3. Germline CDR1 is SEHNR and CDR2 is FQNEAQ (reference sequence). The DNA for the CDR3 is TGTGCCAGCAGCTGGACAGGGTCGTACCAAGAGACCCAGTACTTC. Translated: CASSWTGSYQETQYF.

This clonotype was observed many times. The CDR3 DNA sequence: TGTGCCAGCAGCACCCGGACTATTAACACCGGGGAGCTGTTTTTT. Its protein is CASSTRTINTGELFF. The chain employs TRBV7-9 and TRBJ2-2; D might be TRBD2 (6 bases). The CDR3 has 15 residues. V gave up 5 bases and J gave up 2 bases, with 12 bases separating them. Germline V lookup: CDR1 SEHNR, CDR2 FQNEAQ (reference sequence).

This clonotype was counted ten times or more. The CDR3 DNA reads as TGTGCCAGCAGCTACAGGGAGGTGAACACCGGGGAGCTGTTTTTT. It translates to CASSYREVNTGELFF. This chain joins TRBV7-9 and TRBJ2-2; D tentatively reads TRBD1 or TRBD2 (6 bases each). The CDR3 contains 15 residues. CDR1 is SEHNR and CDR2 is FQNEAQ in the germline V gene (reference sequence). V lost 4 bases and J lost 1, with 10 bases in between.

The chain employs TRBV6-4 and TRBJ2-4; D gene uncertain. The CDR3 has 13 residues. Trimming left V 4 bases short and J 9 bases short, with 13 bases between. CDR1 is MRHNA, CDR2 SNTAGT, per germline. CDR3 in amino acids: CASSGVGSGIQYF. The DNA of the CDR3 is TGTGCCAGCAGTGGAGTCGGGTCAGGCATTCAGTACTTC.

In its sample, this clonotype was seen a few times. The J gene is TRBJ1-6, the V gene TRBV13; D is uncertain. The V and J ends lost 8 bases and 5 bases respectively, with 7 bases between them. Germline values: CDR1 PRHDT, CDR2 FYEKMQ (reference sequence). The CDR3 has 12 residues. As DNA, the CDR3 is TGTGCCAGCGGCCGGAATAATTCACCCCTCCACTTT. Translation: CASGRNNSPLHF.

This chain uses TRBV5-5 with TRBJ1-2; D not resolved. CDR1 is SGHKS and CDR2 is YYEKEE in the germline V gene (reference sequence). CDR3 length equals 15 residues. V lost 6 bases, J lost 1 base, and 16 bases lay in between. CDR3 sequence reads: CASTRRWGINYGYTF. In nucleotides, the CDR3 is TGTGCCAGCACCCGAAGATGGGGAATTAACTATGGCTACACCTTC.

This clonotype was counted at least ten times. The chain uses TRBV24-1 and TRBJ2-7, with TRBD1 matching 7 bases. The CDR3 consists of 15 residues. Germline V gene lookup returns CDR1 KGHDR and CDR2 SFDVKD. V lost 4 bases, J lost 0 bases, and 5 bases stayed unmatched. The CDR3 loop reads CATSEARQGSYEQYF. CDR3 nucleotides: TGTGCCACCAGTGAGGCTCGACAGGGCTCCTACGAGCAGTACTTC.

This chain connects TRBV11-1 to TRBJ2-3; 8 nucleotides line up with TRBD2. Germline loops: CDR1 SGHAT, CDR2 FQDESV (reference sequence). The trim removed 6 bases at V and 3 bases at J, leaving 14 bases unmatched. The CDR3 is 17 amino acids. The CDR3 here is CASRAPLSGTGTDTQYF. CDR3 DNA sequence: TGTGCCAGCAGGGCACCGCTTAGCGGGACGGGGACAGATACGCAGTATTTT.

This clonotype was observed a few times. The rearrangement joins TRBV27 to TRBJ1-1; D ambiguous. The V gene's germline CDR1 is MNHEY and CDR2 SMNVEV (reference sequence). The V gene lost 4 bases and the J gene lost 0 bases, with 12 bases spanning the gap. The CDR3 runs 15 residues. CDR3 nucleotide sequence: TGTGCCAGCAGTTGGGTAATTCCCATGAACACTGAAGCTTTCTTT. Its translation is CASSWVIPMNTEAFF.

This clonotype was seen repeatedly, ten times or more. The V and J genes are TRBV5-1 and TRBJ1-1; 9 bases are shared with TRBD1. CDR1 is SGHRS and CDR2 is YFSETQ in the germline V gene. The trim removed 3 bases at V and 6 bases at J, leaving 3 bases unmatched. The CDR3 sequence is 13 residues long. The CDR3 reads CASSWRTGAEAFF. CDR3 bases: TGCGCCAGCAGCTGGCGGACAGGGGCTGAAGCTTTCTTT.

This clonotype was observed at least ten times. The J gene is TRBJ2-7, the V gene TRBV5-6; 7 bases line up with TRBD1. The junction had 4 bases not matched to a gene; V was cut back by 4 bases and J by 6 bases. Germline CDR1 SGHDT, CDR2 YYEEEE. The CDR3 consists of 12 residues. CDR3 in amino acids: CASSRTGVEQYF. The CDR3 DNA reads as TGTGCCAGCAGCCGCACAGGGGTCGAGCAGTACTTC. Supplemented by reference TRBV5-6 and TRBJ2-7, the full variable domain reads DAGVTQSPTHLIKTRGQQVTLRCSPKSGHDTVSWYQQALGQGPQFIFQYYEEEERQRGNFPDRFSGHQFPNYSSELNVNALLLGDSALYLCASSRTGVEQYFGPGTRLTVT.

The J gene is TRBJ1-2, the V gene TRBV7-9; maybe TRBD1 (6 bases). This CDR3 is built from 15 residues. Germline values: CDR1 SEHNR, CDR2 FQNEAQ (reference sequence). Trimming shortened V by 1 base and J by 7 bases, and 16 bases separated the two germline ends. This chain's CDR3 is CASSLVGDIVSGYTF. Here the CDR3 DNA reads TGTGCCAGCAGCTTAGTAGGGGACATCGTTAGTGGCTACACCTTC.

The chain links TRBV20-1 to TRBJ2-1, with TRBD1 matching over 7 bases. This CDR3 contains 17 residues. In germline, CDR1 is DFQATT, CDR2 SNEGSKA (reference sequence). J was trimmed by 0 bases and V by 0 bases; bases with no gene match: 8. DNA of the CDR3: TGCAGTGCTAGAGACCCTACAGGGGAAGACTCCTACAATGAGCAGTTCTTC. This encodes CSARDPTGEDSYNEQFF.